This is a list of T cell receptor beta chains from one sample in a study of vaccination effects on CD4 cells after COVID-19. Clones were read by immunoSEQ multiplex PCR, and TCRdb kept only the in-frame ones, dropping some. Counted here are 66,000 or so clones, around 85% occurring once; the ten biggest clones make up about 2.5%. These TCRs are of unknown antigen specificity. Material: CD4+ T cells from PBMCs cultured without peptide, obtained after COVID-19 vaccination. The receptors here all came from a human donor who received a COVID-19 vaccine. CDR3s include the opening cysteine and the closing phenylalanine or tryptophan. A D gene is named only where the DNA matches it firmly. The size field is filled for only some rows; it gives once, few, many or a size class.

j_gene | d_gene | v_gene | abundance | CDR3nt | CDR3aa
TRBJ1-4 | NA | TRBV29-1 | NA | TGCAGCGTTGGTAACAAAGGGTCCAGAGGGGAAAAACTGTTTTTT | CSVGNKGSRGEKLFF
TRBJ1-6 | NA | TRBV4-2 | few | TGTGCCAGCAGCCAAGATAGGGGGGGCAGCTATAATTCACCCCTCCACTTT | CASSQDRGGSYNSPLHF
TRBJ1-1 | NA | TRBV6-5 | NA | TGTGCCAGCAGTACCCTAGACAGGTTGAACACTGAAGCTTTCTTT | CASSTLDRLNTEAFF
TRBJ1-2 | NA | TRBV28 | few | TGTGCCAGCAGTTTTTACGAGTATAACTATGGCTACACCTTC | CASSFYEYNYGYTF
TRBJ2-1 | NA | TRBV20-1 | NA | TGCAGTGCTAGTCCCGGTAACAATGAGCAGTTCTTC | CSASPGNNEQFF
TRBJ1-2 | NA | TRBV5-1 | NA | TGCGCCAGCAGCTTGACGACAAGCTATGGCTACACCTTC | CASSLTTSYGYTF
TRBJ2-5 | TRBD2 | TRBV7-6 | NA | TGTGCCAGCAGCATTAGCGGGGGAAATCAAGAGACCCAGTACTTC | CASSISGGNQETQYF
TRBJ1-6 | NA | TRBV5-1 | NA | TGCGCCAGCAGCTTGATCCCAGGGGACAATTCACCCCTCCACTTT | CASSLIPGDNSPLHF
TRBJ2-5 | TRBD1 | TRBV25-1 | NA | TGTGCCAGCAGTGCAACAGGGGCCCTTAAGACCCAGTACTTC | CASSATGALKTQYF
TRBJ2-2 | TRBD1 | TRBV19 | once | TGTGCCAGTAGTTACAGGGTAGGGACAGTCCAGAACACCGGGGAGCTGTTTTTT | CASSYRVGTVQNTGELFF
TRBJ1-5 | NA | TRBV28 | NA | TGTGCCAGCAGGCAACAGGGAAATCAGCCCCAGCATTTT | CASRQQGNQPQHF
TRBJ1-1 | NA | TRBV7-2 | NA | TGTGCCAGCACCCCCACAGTGTTGATTGGCTCGAACACTGAAGCTTTCTTT | CASTPTVLIGSNTEAFF
TRBJ2-2 | TRBD1 | TRBV5-1 | NA | TGCGCCAGCAGCTTGGGAGGGACAGGGACCGGGGAGCTGTTTTTT | CASSLGGTGTGELFF
TRBJ2-3 | NA | TRBV11-3 | NA | TGTGCCAGCAGCTTAGGAGGAGCGCACAGAGGAGCCACAGATACGCAGTATTTT | CASSLGGAHRGATDTQYF
TRBJ1-4 | NA | TRBV30 | NA | TGTGCCTGTAAACGAGCAACTAATGAAAAACTGTTTTTT | CACKRATNEKLFF
TRBJ1-2 | NA | TRBV6-2/TRBV6-3 | once | TGTGCCAGCAACCCAACGGGAGCCGGCTATGGCTACACCTTC | CASNPTGAGYGYTF
TRBJ1-1 | NA | TRBV6-5 | NA | TGTGCCAGCAGCAGGACAACATCGAACACTGAAGCTTTCTTT | CASSRTTSNTEAFF
TRBJ2-3 | NA | TRBV18 | NA | TGTGCCAGCTCCGCCGCGGACTATGGAGATACGCAGTATTTT | CASSAADYGDTQYF
TRBJ1-3 | NA | TRBV27 | NA | TGTGCCAGCAGGCGGGGGAACACCATATATTTT | CASRRGNTIYF
TRBJ2-1 | TRBD2 | TRBV6-2/TRBV6-3 | NA | TGTGCCAGCAGTTACCCCAAGTTACTAGCGGGGGGGTACAATGAGCAGTTCTTC | CASSYPKLLAGGYNEQFF
TRBJ2-5 | TRBD1 | TRBV24-1 | NA | TGTGCCACCAGTGATTCCCCGGGACAGGGGATCGAGACCCAGTACTTC | CATSDSPGQGIETQYF
TRBJ1-3 | NA | TRBV27 | NA | TGTGCCAGCAGCGCCGACTTCCTCGCTGGAAACACCATATATTTT | CASSADFLAGNTIYF
TRBJ1-2 | TRBD1 | TRBV5-1 | NA | TGCGCCAGCAGCTTGGCACAGGGGAAAAACTATGGCTACACCTTC | CASSLAQGKNYGYTF
TRBJ2-3 | NA | TRBV24-1 | NA | TGTGCCACCAGTGACTCCCCAGGTACGGGTTCGAGGTCCACAGATACGCAGTATTTT | CATSDSPGTGSRSTDTQYF
TRBJ1-1 | NA | TRBV6-5 | NA | TGTGCCAGCAGCCGCAGGGACGGTGAAGCTTTCTTT | CASSRRDGEAFF
TRBJ2-5 | NA | TRBV12-3/TRBV12-4 | NA | TGTGCCAGCAGTTTATCGGAAGAGACCCAGTACTTC | CASSLSEETQYF
TRBJ2-5 | NA | TRBV18 | NA | TGTGCCAGCTCACCAGGCGGACAAGAGACCCAGTACTTC | CASSPGGQETQYF
TRBJ2-5 | TRBD2 | TRBV24-1 | NA | TGTGCCACCGGGGGGGGTGAGGAGACCCAGTACTTC | CATGGGEETQYF
TRBJ1-2 | NA | TRBV7-2 | NA | TGTGCCAGCAGCCGAGACAGTAACTATGGCTACACCTTC | CASSRDSNYGYTF
TRBJ1-2 | TRBD1 | TRBV4-1 | NA | TGCGCCAGCAGCCAAGGGGGGGGTAACAGGGGGCAGATCTATGGCTACACCTTC | CASSQGGGNRGQIYGYTF
TRBJ1-2 | NA | TRBV7-9 | few | TGTGCCAGCAGCGCACTTGATGGCTACACCTTC | CASSALDGYTF
TRBJ2-1 | NA | TRBV24-1 | NA | TGTGCCACCAGTGAATACCCCTACAATGAGCAGTTCTTC | CATSEYPYNEQFF
TRBJ2-2 | NA | TRBV5-1 | NA | TGCGCCAGCAGCCTTCAAAGTACAGGGAACACCGGGGAGCTGTTTTTT | CASSLQSTGNTGELFF
TRBJ1-6 | NA | TRBV5-1 | few | TGCGCCAGCAGCGAACTTCAAGGGGGAGGCAATTCACCCCTCCACTTT | CASSELQGGGNSPLHF
TRBJ2-2 | NA | TRBV7-3 | NA | TGTGCCAGCAGCGCAACCCGAGCAGGGAACACCGGGGAGCTGTTTTTT | CASSATRAGNTGELFF
TRBJ2-2 | TRBD1 | TRBV5-1 | NA | TGCGCCAGCAAATTAACCGGGACAGGGAACACCGGGGAGCTGTTTTTT | CASKLTGTGNTGELFF
TRBJ2-1 | NA | TRBV5-4 | once | TGTGCCAGCAGCAAGACCGGGACCCAGGGCAATGAGCAGTTCTTC | CASSKTGTQGNEQFF
TRBJ2-5 | NA | TRBV10-2 | NA | TGCGCCACCTCCCCTGGAGGAACTAGCAAAGAGACCCAGTACTTC | CATSPGGTSKETQYF
TRBJ2-1 | TRBD1 | TRBV7-2 | NA | TGTGCCAGCAGCTTCACCGGACAGGGGTCCTACAATGAGCAGTTCTTC | CASSFTGQGSYNEQFF
TRBJ2-3 | TRBD1 | TRBV5-1 | NA | TGCGCCAGCAGCCTCCGACCGGGACAGGGGGCTGATACGCAGTATTTT | CASSLRPGQGADTQYF
TRBJ2-3 | NA | TRBV6-5 | NA | TGTGCCAGCAGTTACTCGAGTGGGGTTCAAGATACGCAGTATTTT | CASSYSSGVQDTQYF
TRBJ2-2 | TRBD1 | TRBV9 | NA | TGTGCCAGCAGCGTGGGGGACAGGGTCACCGGGGAGCTGTTTTTT | CASSVGDRVTGELFF
TRBJ2-1 | TRBD2 | TRBV7-2 | NA | TGTGCCAGCAGCTTTGGGGGGGTTATAGATGAGCAGTTCTTC | CASSFGGVIDEQFF
TRBJ2-1 | TRBD2 | TRBV3-1/TRBV3-2 | once | TGTGCCAGCAGCCAGACCCTAGCGGGGGGCATCAATGAGCAGTTCTTC | CASSQTLAGGINEQFF
TRBJ2-1 | NA | TRBV7-9 | few | TGTGCCAGCAGTCCGACTCAACAGGGCCGAATGTACAATGAGCAGTTCTTC | CASSPTQQGRMYNEQFF
TRBJ2-5 | NA | TRBV2 | once | TGTGCCAGCAGCCTCAGGGCGGTGGGAGAGACCCAGTACTTC | CASSLRAVGETQYF
TRBJ1-4 | TRBD1 | TRBV6-5 | NA | TGTGCCAGCAAAAAGGGGGCAGGGAGGGAAAAACTGTTTTTT | CASKKGAGREKLFF
TRBJ2-3 | TRBD1 | TRBV7-3 | NA | TGTGCCAGCAGCCCCAGGGCGGGACAGGGAGGCACAGATACGCAGTATTTT | CASSPRAGQGGTDTQYF
TRBJ2-3 | NA | TRBV9 | NA | TGTGCCAGCAGCGCGGGACCATACAGCACAGATACGCAGTATTTT | CASSAGPYSTDTQYF
TRBJ2-5 | NA | TRBV5-5 | NA | TGTGCCAGCAGCCAAGGGGCAGGGGAGACCCAGTACTTC | CASSQGAGETQYF